These 25 T cell receptor beta chains share one sample of origin, sequenced in a study of blood T cell repertoires in COVID-19. TCRdb's copy holds only in-frame clones and misses some; the assay was immunoSEQ multiplex PCR. This table has 99,000 or so clones, 84% appearing once. The sequenced material came from peripheral blood. Every receptor here comes from a man aged 65 to 79 with active or convalescent COVID-19.

The CDR3 region has the DNA TGTGCCAGCTCACCACCGGGACAGGCGGGAGGAAACACCATATATTTT. Amino acid sequence: CASSPPGQAGGNTIYF. V is TRBV18 and J is TRBJ1-3; 8 nucleotides agree with TRBD1. V dropped 0 bases and J dropped 4; count of bases not matched to a gene: 5. Germline loops: CDR1 KGHSH, CDR2 LQKENI. The CDR3 loop spans 16 amino acids.

The chain employs TRBV2 and TRBJ1-1; D is possibly TRBD1 (6 bases). CDR3 length equals 14 residues. V lost 4 bases and J 4 bases, leaving 13 bases between the germline ends. CDR1 is SNHLY and CDR2 is FYNNEI in the germline V gene. The chain's CDR3 is CASSVGRGSTEAFF. The CDR3 nucleotides are TGTGCCAGCAGTGTCGGGAGGGGGAGCACTGAAGCTTTCTTT. The variable domain in full, with the rest retrieved from reference TRBV2 and TRBJ1-1, is EPEVTQTPSHQVTQMGQEVILRCVPISNHLYFYWYRQILGQKVEFLVSFYNNEISEKSEIFDDQFSVERPDGSNFTLKIRSTKLEDSAMYFCASSVGRGSTEAFFGQGTRLTVV.

This chain uses TRBV20-1 with TRBJ1-4; 8 nucleotides agree with TRBD1. The CDR3 runs to 14 residues. CDR1 and CDR2 (germline): DFQATT, SNEGSKA (reference sequence). With V trimmed by 3 bases and J by 5 bases, 5 bases remained unmatched. This chain's CDR3 is CSASQGAANEKLFF. The CDR3 nucleotides are TGCAGTGCTAGTCAGGGGGCGGCGAATGAAAAACTGTTTTTT.

The chain's CDR3 is CASSFRDTQYF. The CDR3 DNA reads TGTGCCAGCAGTTTCCGAGATACGCAGTATTTT. V usage is TRBV12-3 or TRBV12-4 and J usage is TRBJ2-3; D not certain. This CDR3 has 11 residues. V dropped 3 bases and J dropped 5 bases, with 3 bases sitting between them.

V usage is TRBV5-1 and J usage is TRBJ2-7; tentative D call: TRBD1 (5 bases). Trimming shortened V by 2 bases and J by 0 bases, and 6 bases separated the two germline ends. CDR3 size: 13 residues. CDR1 is SGHRS, CDR2 YFSETQ, per germline. CDR3 amino acids: CASSFQGSYEQYF. In DNA form, the CDR3 reads TGCGCCAGCAGCTTTCAGGGCTCCTACGAGCAGTACTTC.

The chain combines TRBV5-1 with TRBJ1-2; 7 bases are shared with TRBD1. V lost 2 bases, J lost 6 bases, and 10 bases stayed unmatched. The CDR3 has 15 amino acids. Germline CDR1 is SGHRS and CDR2 is YFSETQ. The CDR3, as DNA: TGCGCCAGCAGCTTTAGTGTGGGTACAGGGGATGGCTACACCTTC. It codes for CASSFSVGTGDGYTF.

The chain joins TRBV11-2 to TRBJ2-2, with D possibly being TRBD2 (6 bases). V was cut by 8 bases and J by 1 base, with 17 bases left in between. The CDR3 consists of 16 residues. The germline V gene has CDR1 SGHAT and CDR2 FQNNGV. CDR3 amino acids: CASGRYSGGNTGELFF. DNA for the CDR3: TGTGCCAGCGGGCGTTATAGCGGCGGGAACACCGGGGAGCTGTTTTTT.

The chain joins TRBV24-1 to TRBJ2-1; D perhaps matches TRBD1 (7 bases). The V gene lost 0 bases and the J gene lost 5 bases, with 13 bases spanning the gap. In germline, CDR1 is KGHDR, CDR2 SFDVKD. The CDR3 length is 16 residues. The CDR3 is CATSDLRAGGNNEQFF. The CDR3 DNA reads as TGTGCCACCAGTGATTTGCGGGCAGGGGGGAACAATGAGCAGTTCTTC.

The J gene is TRBJ2-7, the V gene TRBV9; no firm D call. Trimming cost V 3 bases and J 3 bases, with 16 bases left between them. Germline V gene data show CDR1 as SGDLS and CDR2 as YYNGEE. The CDR3 loop spans 15 amino acids. The CDR3 nucleotides read TGTGCCAGCAGCGCAGGTGTGGCAGGAAACTACGAGCAGTACTTC. The encoded protein is CASSAGVAGNYEQYF.

J is TRBJ2-7 and V is TRBV6-6, with TRBD2 matching over 8 bases. V dropped 6 bases and J dropped 1; count of bases not matched to a gene: 2. The CDR3 is made up of 13 amino acids. Germline values: CDR1 MNHNY, CDR2 SVGAGI (reference sequence). The CDR3 loop is CASSGGVSYEQYF. DNA for the CDR3: TGTGCCAGCAGCGGGGGGGTATCCTACGAGCAGTACTTC.

The rearrangement links TRBV7-3 to TRBJ2-2, with TRBD1 matching 7 bases. This CDR3 is built from 14 residues. Germline V CDR1 and CDR2: SGHTA, FQGTGA. The V and J ends lost 5 bases and 6 bases, in that order; junction bases with no gene match: 6. CDR3 region: CASSPDRVPGELFF. The CDR3 region has the DNA TGTGCCAGCAGCCCCGACAGGGTCCCCGGGGAGCTGTTTTTT.

The gene calls are TRBV29-1 and TRBJ1-4, with D possibly TRBD1 on 5 matching bases. Germline-derived CDR1 and CDR2 are SQVTM and ANQGSEA. V lost 4 bases and J lost 6, with 18 bases in between. There are 15 residues in the CDR3. The DNA for the CDR3 is TGCAGCGTTGCCCCCGGTAATGGGGCTTATGAAAAACTGTTTTTT. Its protein is CSVAPGNGAYEKLFF.

Note on this clone: The sample has other DNA sequences that encode this CDR3 too. The chain is built from TRBV7-8 and TRBJ2-7; 10 positions agree with TRBD1. The CDR3 sequence is 13 residues long. The junction had 1 base not matched to a gene; V was cut back by 5 bases and J by 3 bases. Looked up from germline, CDR1 is SGHVS and CDR2 is FQNEAQ. Here the CDR3 DNA reads TGTGCCAGCAGCCGGACAGGGGGCTACGAGCAGTACTTC. This encodes CASSRTGGYEQYF.

The rearrangement joins TRBV19 to TRBJ2-1; TRBD2 agrees at 9 bases. Germline V gene data show CDR1 as LNHDA and CDR2 as SQIVND (reference sequence). This CDR3 is 17 amino acids long. V dropped 1 base and J dropped 0; count of bases not matched to a gene: 4. This CDR3 reads CASSIASRGGSYNEQFF. CDR3 DNA sequence: TGTGCCAGTAGTATAGCTTCGCGGGGGGGCTCCTACAATGAGCAGTTCTTC.

This clone has only a few counts. V usage is TRBV6-6 and J usage is TRBJ2-7; no definite D call. The CDR3 runs to 12 residues. Germline V gives CDR1 MNHNY, CDR2 SVGAGI (reference sequence). V lost 8 bases to trimming and J lost 0 bases, with 8 bases between them. The DNA of the CDR3 is TGTGCCAGCTGGCGGAGCTCCTACGAGCAGTACTTC. Amino acid sequence: CASWRSSYEQYF.

This clone was observed a few times. The V and J genes are TRBV6-2 or TRBV6-3 and TRBJ1-1; no firm D call. This CDR3 is built from 15 residues. The ends were cut back, 2 bases at V and 0 bases at J, with 10 bases in the middle. In germline, CDR1 is MNHEY, CDR2 SVGEGT. CDR3 coding DNA: TGTGCCAGCAGTTACCCCCGAGTCGTGAACACTGAAGCTTTCTTT. Its protein is CASSYPRVVNTEAFF.

This chain links TRBV7-9 with TRBJ2-3, with D perhaps TRBD2 (6 bases). Trimming took 4 bases from V and 3 from J, leaving 8 bases between them. CDR1 is SEHNR, CDR2 FQNEAQ, per germline (reference sequence). CDR3 size: 13 residues. This CDR3 is CASSSTRTDTQYF. The CDR3 nucleotides read TGTGCCAGCAGCTCGACTAGGACAGATACGCAGTATTTT. Full variable domain (missing parts from reference TRBV7-9 and TRBJ2-3): DTGVSQNPRHKITKRGQNVTFRCDPISEHNRLYWYRQTLGQGPEFLTYFQNEAQLEKSRLLSDRFSAERPKGSFSTLEIQRTEQGDSAMYLCASSSTRTDTQYFGPGTRLTVL.

V gene TRBV2 combines with J gene TRBJ1-1, with no clear D. Trimming shortened V by 3 bases and J by 1 base, and 9 bases separated the two germline ends. The CDR3 covers 14 residues. CDR1 and CDR2 (germline): SNHLY, FYNNEI. CDR3 loop: CASSEQRRNTEAFF. DNA for the CDR3: TGTGCCAGCAGTGAGCAGAGGAGGAACACTGAAGCTTTCTTT.

The chain employs TRBV24-1 and TRBJ2-2, with D maybe TRBD1 (6 bases). CDR3 size: 15 residues. Germline V lookup: CDR1 KGHDR, CDR2 SFDVKD. V was shortened by 3 bases and J by 4 bases, with 11 bases between the two germline ends. The CDR3 loop reads CATSDRTAPTGELFF. The CDR3 DNA follows: TGTGCCACCAGTGATAGGACAGCCCCCACCGGGGAGCTGTTTTTT.

The chain uses TRBV6-1 and TRBJ2-4; possible D gene TRBD2, 6 bases. The CDR3 is 13 residues long. Germline CDR1 is MNHNS and CDR2 is SASEGT. V was trimmed by 1 base and J by 8 bases, leaving 9 bases between them. The CDR3 sequence is CASSEGTGDIQYF. The CDR3 DNA is TGTGCCAGCAGTGAAGGGACGGGAGACATTCAGTACTTC.

This rearrangement joins TRBV5-6 to TRBJ2-5, with TRBD1 matching 8 bases. There are 12 residues in the CDR3. The J segment lost 10 bases and the V segment lost 4 bases, leaving 6 bases of the junction unmatched. Germline V gene sequence: CDR1 SGHDT, CDR2 YYEEEE. The DNA of the CDR3 is TGTGCCAGCAGCCGGGACAGGAGGGGCCAGTACTTC. It translates to CASSRDRRGQYF.

The rearrangement uses TRBV11-3 and TRBJ2-1; D not resolved. Germline lookup yields CDR1 SGHNT and CDR2 YENEEA. V was trimmed by 5 bases and J by 5 bases, leaving 16 bases between them. CDR3 length equals 15 residues. The CDR3 DNA is TGTGCCAGCAGCGACTCTTCATGGCAGCACAATGAGCAGTTCTTC. Amino acid sequence: CASSDSSWQHNEQFF.

In regard to this clone: The junction and the germline gene differ at one end; a read error may be behind it. The CDR3 sequence: CASSSGTSSHEQYF. For the CDR3, the DNA is TGTGCCAGCAGCTCCGGGACTAGCTCCCACGAGCAGTACTTC. The rearrangement links TRBV5-4 to TRBJ2-7, with 9 bases that match TRBD2. This CDR3 is 14 amino acids long. Per the germline V gene, CDR1 is SGHNT and CDR2 is YYREEE (reference sequence).

This chain connects TRBV7-2 to TRBJ1-2, with D perhaps TRBD1 (6 bases). Looked up from germline, CDR1 is SGHTA and CDR2 is FQGNSA. Trimming removed 3 bases from V and 2 bases from J, with 10 bases in between. The CDR3 extends over 14 amino acids. Here the CDR3 DNA reads TGTGCCAGCAGCTTTGCAGGGGCCAACTATGGCTACACCTTC. It codes for CASSFAGANYGYTF.

This clone was counted between two and nine times. This CDR3 is also generated by other DNA sequences in the sample. This chain joins TRBV18 and TRBJ1-1; D is uncertain. Per the germline V gene, CDR1 is KGHSH and CDR2 is LQKENI. V was cut by 2 bases and J by 1 base, with 5 bases left in between. The CDR3 contains 13 residues. The CDR3 nucleotides read TGTGCCAGCTCACCAACGGGGAACACTGAAGCTTTCTTT. This translates into CASSPTGNTEAFF.